These T cell receptor beta chains were read from a single sample in a study of blood T cell repertoires in COVID-19. TCRdb keeps only in-frame clones here, not all; method: immunoSEQ multiplex PCR. The sample has some 200,000 clones, more than 75% seen once. Sequenced: peripheral blood. The receptors were gathered from a man aged 18 to 29 with active or convalescent COVID-19. CDR3s include the opening cysteine and the closing phenylalanine or tryptophan. D genes are given only for firm matches. For some rows the clone size is stated as once, few or many, or as a class when expanded; others skip it.

j_call d_call v_call clone_size cdr3_aa cdr3_nt
TRBJ2-7 - TRBV6-2/TRBV6-3 - CASSQKLDPEQYF TGTGCCAGCAGCCAAAAGCTAGACCCCGAGCAGTACTTC
TRBJ2-1 TRBD2 TRBV2 once CASSLQRGGHEQFF TGTGCCAGCAGCCTCCAGCGGGGGGGCCATGAGCAGTTCTTC
TRBJ1-4 - TRBV23-1 - CASSQRWGGGEKLFF TGCGCCAGCAGTCAAAGGTGGGGGGGAGGCGAAAAACTGTTTTTT
TRBJ1-3 TRBD1 TRBV19 - CASNQQGAAGNTIYF TGTGCCAGTAATCAACAGGGGGCGGCTGGAAACACCATATATTTT
TRBJ2-5 - TRBV2 - CASTPGLGGETQYF TGTGCCAGCACCCCGGGACTGGGGGGAGAGACCCAGTACTTC
TRBJ1-5 - TRBV7-9 - CASSFKTRPNQPQHF TGTGCCAGCAGCTTTAAGACACGACCGAATCAGCCCCAGCATTTT
TRBJ1-1 TRBD1 TRBV24-1 - CATSAPGQGNEAFF TGTGCCACCAGTGCCCCGGGACAGGGAAATGAAGCTTTCTTT
TRBJ1-2 TRBD1 TRBV28 - CASSFPRGDVNYGYTF TGTGCCAGCAGTTTTCCCAGGGGGGACGTTAACTATGGCTACACCTTC
TRBJ2-5 - TRBV10-3 - CAISEEEGETQYF TGTGCCATCAGTGAGGAGGAGGGTGAGACCCAGTACTTC
TRBJ2-3 TRBD2 TRBV2 once CASITSEDTDTQYF TGTGCCAGCATAACTAGCGAGGACACAGATACGCAGTATTTT
TRBJ2-7 TRBD1 TRBV27 - CASSSRDRVYEQYF TGTGCCAGCAGTTCCCGCGACAGGGTCTACGAGCAGTACTTC
TRBJ1-6 - TRBV19 - CASSVDSSYNSPLHF TGTGCCAGTAGTGTGGACAGCTCCTATAATTCACCCCTCCACTTT
TRBJ2-7 - TRBV19 - CASSTRDKPSYEQYF TGTGCCAGTAGTACCAGGGACAAACCCTCCTACGAGCAGTACTTC
TRBJ2-1 TRBD2 TRBV5-1 - CASSLGSGTSGNEQFF TGCGCCAGCAGCTTGGGTTCCGGGACTAGCGGGAATGAGCAGTTCTTC
TRBJ1-1 TRBD1 TRBV19 - CASAEDSDRGNTEAFF TGTGCCAGTGCGGAGGATTCGGACAGGGGTAACACTGAAGCTTTCTTT
TRBJ2-3 - TRBV7-2 - CASSFITSTDTQYF TGTGCCAGCAGCTTTATAACTAGCACAGATACGCAGTATTTT